This T cell receptor (beta chain) was captured by sequencing in a study of T cell changes during pregnancy in multiple sclerosis. CDR1 and CDR2 (germline): SGHRS, YFSETQ. The CDR3 has 14 residues. V trimming: 7 bases; J trimming: 5 bases; junction bases outside the gene matches: 4. Measured with immunoSEQ multiplex PCR; TCRdb has only the in-frame clones, and not every one. The sample yields 85,000 to 100,000 clones, 80% to 95% seen once. This clone has a handful of counts. The material sequenced was peripheral blood, taken in the first trimester of pregnancy. The sequence was obtained from a female donor with multiple sclerosis, enrolled in a pregnancy study. This rearrangement joins TRBV5-1 to TRBJ2-2; 11 bases agree with TRBD1. The DNA of the CDR3 is TGCGCCAGCTGGGACAGGGGGAGGACCGGGGAGCTGTTTTTT. It translates to CASWDRGRTGELFF. Using reference TRBV5-1 and TRBJ2-2 for the parts outside the CDR3, the full variable domain is KAGVTQTPRYLIKTRGQQVTLSCSPISGHRSVSWYQQTPGQGLQFLFEYFSETQRNKGNFPGRFSGRQFSNSRSEMNVSTLELGDSALYLCASWDRGRTGELFFGEGSRLTVL.